The rows below give T cell receptor beta chains drawn from one sample of a study of blood T cell repertoires in COVID-19. Assay used: immunoSEQ multiplex PCR; TCRdb lists only in-frame clones, some missing. The data hold more than 95,000 clones, with 87% observed a single time. Sequencing input: peripheral blood. These receptors came from a human donor in a cohort sampled during active COVID-19. The CDR3 runs from the conserved cysteine through the conserved F or W. D genes are given only for firm matches. Size is omitted from some rows. Given values are once, few, many or a class for expanded clones.

d_gene: -
len: 15
v_gene: TRBV7-2
j_gene: TRBJ1-2
abundance: -
CDR3nt: TGTGCCAGCAGCTTAGGCCCCAGTCAGAACTATGGCTACACCTTC
CDR3aa: CASSLGPSQNYGYTF

d_gene: -
len: 17
v_gene: TRBV19
j_gene: TRBJ2-1
abundance: once
CDR3nt: TGTGCCAGTAGTATGAACGAGGCGGGCGGGGCCTACAATGAGCAGTTCTTC
CDR3aa: CASSMNEAGGAYNEQFF

d_gene: TRBD1
len: 16
v_gene: TRBV7-6
j_gene: TRBJ1-5
abundance: few
CDR3nt: TGTGCCAGCAGCCGCGGGACAGGGCAGGCCAATCAGCCCCAGCATTTT
CDR3aa: CASSRGTGQANQPQHF

d_gene: TRBD2
len: 13
v_gene: TRBV5-8
j_gene: TRBJ2-5
abundance: -
CDR3nt: TGTGCCAGCAGCCGGACTAGACAAGAGACCCAGTACTTC
CDR3aa: CASSRTRQETQYF

d_gene: TRBD1
len: 17
v_gene: TRBV5-4
j_gene: TRBJ1-1
abundance: -
CDR3nt: TGTGCCAGCAGCCCTTTTGGTGCCGCAGGGGGCCACACTGAAGCTTTCTTT
CDR3aa: CASSPFGAAGGHTEAFF

d_gene: -
len: 15
v_gene: TRBV5-1
j_gene: TRBJ1-5
abundance: -
CDR3nt: TGCGCCAGCAGCTTCGGGACACCTAGCAATCAGCCCCAGCATTTT
CDR3aa: CASSFGTPSNQPQHF

d_gene: -
len: 15
v_gene: TRBV30
j_gene: TRBJ2-7
abundance: -
CDR3nt: TGTGCCTGGAGTGTACAGTGGACAGTTTCCTACGAGCAGTACTTC
CDR3aa: CAWSVQWTVSYEQYF

d_gene: -
len: 10
v_gene: TRBV20-1
j_gene: TRBJ2-5
abundance: -
CDR3nt: TGCAGCCCCTCGAGGGAGACCCAGTACTTC
CDR3aa: CSPSRETQYF

d_gene: -
len: 16
v_gene: TRBV28
j_gene: TRBJ1-5
abundance: -
CDR3nt: TGTGCCAGCAGTTTACTGGGGGGAGAACTGAATCAGCCCCAGCATTTT
CDR3aa: CASSLLGGELNQPQHF

d_gene: -
len: 13
v_gene: TRBV2
j_gene: TRBJ1-2
abundance: -
CDR3nt: TGTGCCAGCAGAAAACAGCTTAACTATGGCTACACCTTC
CDR3aa: CASRKQLNYGYTF

d_gene: TRBD1
len: 15
v_gene: TRBV27
j_gene: TRBJ1-1
abundance: -
CDR3nt: TGTGCCAGCAGTCCCCAGGGGGCTTTGGACACTGAAGCTTTCTTT
CDR3aa: CASSPQGALDTEAFF

d_gene: -
len: 13
v_gene: TRBV6-4
j_gene: TRBJ1-1
abundance: -
CDR3nt: TGTGCCAGCAGCCGCACATTGAACACTGAAGCTTTCTTT
CDR3aa: CASSRTLNTEAFF